This T cell receptor beta chain was documented in a study of T cells in localized non-small cell lung cancer. Findings of the study overall: Clonality peaked in uninvolved adjacent lung rather than tumor. Turning up in adjacent lung were a median roughly 60 of the top 100 tumor clones. Longer overall survival was linked to higher blood T cell density.

Germline loops: CDR1 SGDLS, CDR2 YYNGEE. V gave up 4 bases and J gave up 2 bases, with 17 bases separating them. This CDR3 is 16 amino acids long. The table came from immunoSEQ multiplex PCR; TCRdb's copy has only in-frame clones and leaves some out. The top ten clones hold approximately 30% of a sample with tens of thousands of clones, more than 85% of them seen once. In regard to this clone: Its antigen remains unidentified.

The chain uses TRBV9 and TRBJ2-3, with TRBD2 as a possible D gene (5 bases). The origin of this receptor is a male donor at least 60 years old with stage I squamous cell lung carcinoma. Sample: peripheral blood, taken before any cancer treatment. CDR3 coding DNA: TGTGCCAGCAGCCCCGCGGGTAGGGCGGTCACAGATACGCAGTATTTT. Its protein product is CASSPAGRAVTDTQYF.